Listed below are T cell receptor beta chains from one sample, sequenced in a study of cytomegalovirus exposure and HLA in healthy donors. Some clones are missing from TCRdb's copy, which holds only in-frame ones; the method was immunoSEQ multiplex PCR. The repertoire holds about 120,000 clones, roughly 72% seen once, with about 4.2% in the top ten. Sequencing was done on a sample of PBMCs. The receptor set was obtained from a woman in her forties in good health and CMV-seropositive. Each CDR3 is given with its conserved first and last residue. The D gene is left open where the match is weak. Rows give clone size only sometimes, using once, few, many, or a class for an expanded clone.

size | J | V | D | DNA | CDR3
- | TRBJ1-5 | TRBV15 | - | TGTGCCACCAGCAGAGTCCTACCCTGGGACACCAATCAGCCCCAGCATTTT | CATSRVLPWDTNQPQHF
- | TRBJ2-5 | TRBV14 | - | TGTGCCAGCAGCCAAGAAGCCAGACAGGAGACCCAGTACTTC | CASSQEARQETQYF
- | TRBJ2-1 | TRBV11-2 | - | TGTGCCAGCAGCTTAGATTGGGCGCGCGTTCATGAGCAGTTCTTC | CASSLDWARVHEQFF
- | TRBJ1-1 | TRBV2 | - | TGTGCCAGCAGTGATGGGGGGTACACTGAAGCTTTCTTT | CASSDGGYTEAFF
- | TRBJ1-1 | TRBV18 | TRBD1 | TGTGCCAGCTCACCGGACAGGAAAAATACTGAAGCTTTCTTT | CASSPDRKNTEAFF
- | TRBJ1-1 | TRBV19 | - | TGTGCCAGTAGTACTCAGGGGTCCGCTGAAGCTTTCTTT | CASSTQGSAEAFF
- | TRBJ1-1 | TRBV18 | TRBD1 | TGTGCCAGCTCCCCACGGACAGGGAACACTGAAGCTTTCTTT | CASSPRTGNTEAFF
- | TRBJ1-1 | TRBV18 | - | TGTGCCAGCTCACAGCAGGCCCCGAACACTGAAGCTTTCTTT | CASSQQAPNTEAFF
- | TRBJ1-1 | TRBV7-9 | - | TGTGCCAGCAGCTCATCAGGGTTTACTGAAGCTTTCTTT | CASSSSGFTEAFF
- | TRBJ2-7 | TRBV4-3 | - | TGCGCCAGCAGCCGTTACCCCGCCAGCTCCTACGAGCAGTACTTC | CASSRYPASSYEQYF
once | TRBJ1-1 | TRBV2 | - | TGTGCCAGCCGGTACAGGGCCGAAAACACTGAAGCTTTCTTT | CASRYRAENTEAFF
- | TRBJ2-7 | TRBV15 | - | TGTGCCACCAGCATCGCTACTAGTTCCTACGAGCAGTACTTC | CATSIATSSYEQYF
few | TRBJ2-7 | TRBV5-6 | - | TGTGCCAGCAACCAACCCACAGGGTCCGCCAACGAGCAGTACTTC | CASNQPTGSANEQYF
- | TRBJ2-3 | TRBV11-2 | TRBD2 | TGTGCCAGCAGCTTAGGTCATAGCGGGGGGGGCCACGATACGCAGTATTTT | CASSLGHSGGGHDTQYF
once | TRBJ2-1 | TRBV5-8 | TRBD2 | TGTGCCAGCAGCTTTTCTAGCGGCGTGTACAATGAGCAGTTCTTC | CASSFSSGVYNEQFF
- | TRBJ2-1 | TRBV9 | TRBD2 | TGTGCCAGCAGCCCCACTAGCGGGGGCTACAATGAGCAGTTCTTC | CASSPTSGGYNEQFF
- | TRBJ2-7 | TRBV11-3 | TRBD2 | TGTGCCAGCAGCTTAGGTGAAAGCGGGAGGGAGGCCGAGCAGTACTTC | CASSLGESGREAEQYF
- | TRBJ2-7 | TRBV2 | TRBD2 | TGTGCCAGCAGTGAAGGGTTTAGCGGGAGGTACGAGCAGTACTTC | CASSEGFSGRYEQYF
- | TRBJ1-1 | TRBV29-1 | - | TGCAGCGTTGAAGAGGACATGAACACTGAAGCTTTCTTT | CSVEEDMNTEAFF